This TCR beta chain was recovered during a study of Graves' ophthalmopathy and Graves' hyperthyroidism. Looking at the study overall: Researchers classed hyperthyroidism as stable given no ophthalmopathy within 18 months of follow-up.

Other autoimmune diseases, uncontrolled infections, pregnancy or lactation led to the exclusion of patients. Clinical symptoms, serum thyroxine, TRAb, thyroid ultrasound and orbital computed tomography formed the basis of diagnosis. Germline assignment: CDR1 SGHTA and CDR2 FQGNSA. CDR3 length: 12 amino acids. Trimming cost V 2 bases and J 9 bases, with 8 bases left between them. Amplifying from RNA transcripts, the study obtained TCR beta CDR3 regions. A first-round RT-PCR used HTBI primers, followed by a second-round multiplex PCR. TCRdb re-analysed the multiplex PCR reads in MiXCR, keeping a single row per CDR3 protein. The sample yields approximately 540,000 distinct CDR3 sequences, approximately 35% seen once.

The rearrangement links TRBV7-2 to TRBJ2-4, with D unresolved. The material sequenced was peripheral blood or thyroid tissue (not recorded which). The source is an adult man with Graves' hyperthyroidism. CDR3 coding DNA: TGTGCCAGCAGCTTATCGCCGGGCATTCAGTACTTC. Its translation: CASSLSPGIQYF.